This TCR beta chain was captured by sequencing in a study of molecular identifiers for immune sequencing clone quantification. Whole-study results and caveats: One cell's worth of spiked Jurkat TCR RNA was reportedly detectable among about a million naive cells.

CDR1 and CDR2 from the germline V gene are LNHDA and SQIVND (reference sequence). V was clipped by 4 bases and J by 0 bases, with 14 bases between them. The CDR3 has 16 residues. TCRdb called the PCR reads again in MiXCR, with one record for every CDR3 protein. The table shows 400,000 to 600,000 distinct CDR3 sequences, with about a fifth occurring only once. This clonotype was counted many times. The antigen remains unidentified. Input material: naive CD8+ T cells from blood, with Jurkat cell RNA spiked in. Subset specified: FACS-sorted CD8+CD4-CCR7+CD45RA+ naive T cells. The receptor comes from a human donor in good health. Some libraries in this study had Jurkat cell RNA spiked in. V and J are TRBV19 and TRBJ2-3; a weak D match, TRBD1 (6 bases). This CDR3 is CASSTGDTSSTDTQYF. The DNA of the CDR3 is TGTGCCAGTAGTACCGGGGACACGAGCAGCACAGATACGCAGTATTTT.